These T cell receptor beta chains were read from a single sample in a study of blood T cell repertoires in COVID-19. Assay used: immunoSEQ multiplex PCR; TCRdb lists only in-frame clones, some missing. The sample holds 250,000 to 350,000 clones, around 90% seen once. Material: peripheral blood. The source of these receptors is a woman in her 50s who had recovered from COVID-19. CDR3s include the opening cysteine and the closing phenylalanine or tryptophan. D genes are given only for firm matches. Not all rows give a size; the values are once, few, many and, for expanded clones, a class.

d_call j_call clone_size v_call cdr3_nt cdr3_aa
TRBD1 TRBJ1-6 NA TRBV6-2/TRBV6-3 TGTGCCAGCAGTTTCTCGTCGAGGGGACAGGGCTATAATTCACCCCTCCACTTT CASSFSSRGQGYNSPLHF
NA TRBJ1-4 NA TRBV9 TGTGCCAGCAGCAGGACGGGACAAAGTAATGAAAAACTGTTTTTT CASSRTGQSNEKLFF
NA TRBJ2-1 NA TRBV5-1 TGCGCCAGCAGCTTGGGGGGAGCCGCCTTTAGCAATGAGCAGTTCTTC CASSLGGAAFSNEQFF
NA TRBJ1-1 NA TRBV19 TGTGCCAGTAGTATCCGGCAGGGGATGATCACTGAAGCTTTCTTT CASSIRQGMITEAFF
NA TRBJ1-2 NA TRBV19 TGTACCAGTAGTATAGAGACAGGTCTACATGGCTACACCTTC CTSSIETGLHGYTF
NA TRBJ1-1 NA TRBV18 TGTGCCAGCTCACCACTCATGAACACTGAAGCTTTCTTT CASSPLMNTEAFF
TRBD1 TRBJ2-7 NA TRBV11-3 TGTGCCAGCAGCTTAGGAGGGGGCCCCTACGAGCAGTACTTC CASSLGGGPYEQYF
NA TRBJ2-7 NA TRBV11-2 TGTGCCAGCAGCTTAGATACTAGCAGGGGGAAGGGGCAGTACTTC CASSLDTSRGKGQYF
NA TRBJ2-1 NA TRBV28 TGTGCCAGCATCTCTAGCTTTAGCTCCTACAATGAGCAGTTCTTC CASISSFSSYNEQFF
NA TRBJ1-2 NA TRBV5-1 TGCGCCAGCAGCTTGGAGCAGGCCTATGGCTACACCTTC CASSLEQAYGYTF
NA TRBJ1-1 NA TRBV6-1 TGTGCCAGCAGTGAGCCAGGTGTGAACACTGAAGCTTTCTTT CASSEPGVNTEAFF
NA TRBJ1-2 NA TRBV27 TGTGCCAGCAGTTCCAACAGGGTCTATGGCTACACCTTC CASSSNRVYGYTF
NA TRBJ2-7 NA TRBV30 TGTGCCTGGAGTGTATCAGGGAGGTCCGAGCAGTACTTC CAWSVSGRSEQYF
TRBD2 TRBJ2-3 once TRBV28 TGTGCCAGCAGTCAGACTAGCGGGAGAGATACGCAGTATTTT CASSQTSGRDTQYF
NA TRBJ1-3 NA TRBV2 TGTGCCAGCAGCGCCCTGGGGGGTATCACTGGAAACACCATATATTTT CASSALGGITGNTIYF
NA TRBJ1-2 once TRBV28 TGTGCCAGCAGTCTATACAGGGAATCTAACTATGGCTACACCTTC CASSLYRESNYGYTF